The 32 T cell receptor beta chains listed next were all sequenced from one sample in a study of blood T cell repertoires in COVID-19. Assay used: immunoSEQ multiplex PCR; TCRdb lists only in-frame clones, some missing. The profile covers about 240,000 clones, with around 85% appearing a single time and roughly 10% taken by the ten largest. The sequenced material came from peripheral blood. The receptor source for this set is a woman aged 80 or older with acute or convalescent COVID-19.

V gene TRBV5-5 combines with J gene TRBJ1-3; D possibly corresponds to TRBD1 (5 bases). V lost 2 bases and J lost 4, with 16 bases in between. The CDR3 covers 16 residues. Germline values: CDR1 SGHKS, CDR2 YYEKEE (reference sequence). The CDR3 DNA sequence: TGTGCCAGCAGCTTTGTCCCCCGCAGGGAAGGAAACACCATATATTTT. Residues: CASSFVPRREGNTIYF. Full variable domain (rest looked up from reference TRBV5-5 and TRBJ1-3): DAGVTQSPTHLIKTRGQQVTLRCSPISGHKSVSWYQQVLGQGPQFIFQYYEKEERGRGNFPDRFSARQFPNYSSELNVNALLLGDSALYLCASSFVPRREGNTIYFGEGSWLTVV.

This CDR3 is CASSSPLGGTGELFF. In DNA, the CDR3 is TGTGCCAGCAGTTCACCCCTAGGGGGAACCGGGGAGCTGTTTTTT. V usage is TRBV28 and J usage is TRBJ2-2, with D maybe TRBD1 (6 bases). The germline V gene has CDR1 MDHEN and CDR2 SYDVKM. The V gene lost 4 bases and the J gene lost 5 bases, with 14 bases spanning the gap. This CDR3 has 15 amino acids.

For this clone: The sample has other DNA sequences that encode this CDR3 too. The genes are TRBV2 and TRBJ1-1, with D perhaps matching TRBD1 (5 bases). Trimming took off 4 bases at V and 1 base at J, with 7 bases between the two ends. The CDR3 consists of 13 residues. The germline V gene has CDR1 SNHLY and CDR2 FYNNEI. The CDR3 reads CASSGQPNTEAFF. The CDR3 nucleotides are TGTGCCAGCAGTGGACAGCCGAACACTGAAGCTTTCTTT.

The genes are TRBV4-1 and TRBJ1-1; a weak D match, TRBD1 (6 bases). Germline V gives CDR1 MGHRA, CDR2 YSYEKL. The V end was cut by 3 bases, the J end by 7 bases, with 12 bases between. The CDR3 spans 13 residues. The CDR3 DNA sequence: TGCGCCAGCAGCCAGATACCAGGGGTTGAAGCTTTCTTT. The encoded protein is CASSQIPGVEAFF.

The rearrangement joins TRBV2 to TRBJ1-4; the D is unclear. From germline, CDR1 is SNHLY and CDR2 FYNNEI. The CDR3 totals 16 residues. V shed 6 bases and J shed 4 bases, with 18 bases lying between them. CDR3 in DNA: TGTGCCAGCAGCGCAACGGGAAGGTCAAGTAATGAAAAACTGTTTTTT. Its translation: CASSATGRSSNEKLFF.

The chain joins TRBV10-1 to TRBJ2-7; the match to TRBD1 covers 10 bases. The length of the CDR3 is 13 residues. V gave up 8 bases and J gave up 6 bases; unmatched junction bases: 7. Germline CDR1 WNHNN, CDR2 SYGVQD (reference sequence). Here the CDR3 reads CASGTGALGEQYF. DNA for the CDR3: TGCGCCAGCGGGACAGGGGCCCTCGGCGAGCAGTACTTC.

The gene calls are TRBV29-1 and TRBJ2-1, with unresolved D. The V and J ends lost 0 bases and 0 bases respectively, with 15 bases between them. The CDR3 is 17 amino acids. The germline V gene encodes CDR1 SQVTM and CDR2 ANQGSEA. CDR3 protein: CSVEDLRSESSYNEQFF. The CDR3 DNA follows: TGCAGCGTTGAAGATCTTCGGTCTGAGAGCTCCTACAATGAGCAGTTCTTC.

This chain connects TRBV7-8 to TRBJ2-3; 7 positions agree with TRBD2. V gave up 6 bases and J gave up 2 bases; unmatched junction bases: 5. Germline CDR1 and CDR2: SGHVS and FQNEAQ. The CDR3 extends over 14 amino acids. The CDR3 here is CASRGLADTDTQYF. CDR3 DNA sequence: TGTGCCAGCAGGGGCCTAGCGGACACAGATACGCAGTATTTT.

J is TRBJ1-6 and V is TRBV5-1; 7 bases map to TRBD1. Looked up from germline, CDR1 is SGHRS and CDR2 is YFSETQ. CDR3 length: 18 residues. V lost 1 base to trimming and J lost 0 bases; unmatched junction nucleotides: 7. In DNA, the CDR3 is TGCGCCAGCAGCTTGCGGTCAGGGGGGACCTCCTATAATTCACCCCTCCACTTT. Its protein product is CASSLRSGGTSYNSPLHF.

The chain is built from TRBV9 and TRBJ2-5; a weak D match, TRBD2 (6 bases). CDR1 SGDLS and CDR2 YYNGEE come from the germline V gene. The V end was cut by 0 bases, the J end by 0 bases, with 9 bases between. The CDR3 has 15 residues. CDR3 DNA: TGTGCCAGCAGCGTAGGATTAGCGGACCAAGAGACCCAGTACTTC. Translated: CASSVGLADQETQYF. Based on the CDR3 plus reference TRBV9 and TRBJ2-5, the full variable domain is DSGVTQTPKHLITATGQRVTLRCSPRSGDLSVYWYQQSLDQGLQFLIQYYNGEERAKGNILERFSAQQFPDLHSELNLSSLELGDSALYFCASSVGLADQETQYFGPGTRLLVL.

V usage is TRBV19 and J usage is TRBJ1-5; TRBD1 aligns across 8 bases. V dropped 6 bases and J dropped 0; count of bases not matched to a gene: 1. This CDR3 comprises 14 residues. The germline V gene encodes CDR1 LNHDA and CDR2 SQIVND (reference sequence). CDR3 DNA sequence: TGTGCCAGTAGGACAGGGGCTAGCAATCAGCCCCAGCATTTT. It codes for CASRTGASNQPQHF.

The CDR3 DNA follows: TGTGCCAGCAGCCCAACCAGCGCTGGGGGGAAGACTGAAGCTTTCTTT. Translating it yields CASSPTSAGGKTEAFF. The chain combines TRBV9 with TRBJ1-1; perhaps TRBD1 as D (5 bases). The CDR3 loop spans 16 amino acids. Germline CDR1 is SGDLS and CDR2 is YYNGEE. With 4 bases removed from V and 5 bases from J, the gap between germline ends came to 21 bases.

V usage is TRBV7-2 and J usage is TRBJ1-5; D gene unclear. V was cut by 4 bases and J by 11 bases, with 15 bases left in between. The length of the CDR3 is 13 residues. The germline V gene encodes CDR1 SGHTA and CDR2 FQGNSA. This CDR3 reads CASSSSSATTQHF. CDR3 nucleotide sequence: TGTGCCAGCAGCTCTTCCAGCGCCACAACCCAGCATTTT.

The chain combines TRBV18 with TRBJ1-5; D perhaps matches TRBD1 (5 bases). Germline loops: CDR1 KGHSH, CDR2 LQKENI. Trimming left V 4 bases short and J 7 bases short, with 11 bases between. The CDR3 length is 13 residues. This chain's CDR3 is CASSLDSAQPQHF. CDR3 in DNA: TGTGCCAGCTCACTCGACAGCGCCCAGCCCCAGCATTTT. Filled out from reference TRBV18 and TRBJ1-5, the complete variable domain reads NAGVMQNPRHLVRRRGQEARLRCSPMKGHSHVYWYRQLPEEGLKFMVYLQKENIIDESGMPKERFSAEFPKEGPSILRIQQVVRGDSAAYFCASSLDSAQPQHFGDGTRLSIL.

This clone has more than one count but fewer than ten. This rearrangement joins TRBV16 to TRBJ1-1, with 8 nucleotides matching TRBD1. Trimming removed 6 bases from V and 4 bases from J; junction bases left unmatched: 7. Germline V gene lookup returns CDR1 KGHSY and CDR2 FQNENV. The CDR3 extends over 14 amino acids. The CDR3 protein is CASSHTTGVTEAFF. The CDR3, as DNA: TGTGCCAGCAGTCACACGACAGGGGTCACTGAAGCTTTCTTT. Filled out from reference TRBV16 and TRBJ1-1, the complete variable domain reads GEEVAQTPKHLVRGEGQKAKLYCAPIKGHSYVFWYQQVLKNEFKFLISFQNENVFDETGMPKERFSAKCLPNSPCSLEIQATKLEDSAVYFCASSHTTGVTEAFFGQGTRLTVV.

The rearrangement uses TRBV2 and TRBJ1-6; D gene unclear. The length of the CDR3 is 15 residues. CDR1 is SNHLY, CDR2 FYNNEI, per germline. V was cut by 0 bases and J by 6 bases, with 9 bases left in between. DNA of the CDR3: TGTGCCAGCAGTGAAGCGCGAGGTGGTAATTCACCCCTCCACTTT. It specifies CASSEARGGNSPLHF.

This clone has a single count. The CDR3 sequence: CASSLNDQGAGNTIYF. DNA for the CDR3: TGTGCCAGCAGTTTAAATGACCAGGGGGCTGGAAACACCATATATTTT. The genes are TRBV28 and TRBJ1-3, with 7 bases lining up with TRBD1. Per germline, CDR1 MDHEN and CDR2 SYDVKM. The V and J ends lost 2 bases and 2 bases, in that order; junction bases with no gene match: 6. This CDR3 spans 16 amino acids.

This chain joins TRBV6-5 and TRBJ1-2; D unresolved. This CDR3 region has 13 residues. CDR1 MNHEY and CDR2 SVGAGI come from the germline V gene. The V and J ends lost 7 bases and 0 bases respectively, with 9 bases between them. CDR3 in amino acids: CASKPTSNYGYTF. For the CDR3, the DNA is TGTGCCAGCAAGCCGACATCTAACTATGGCTACACCTTC.

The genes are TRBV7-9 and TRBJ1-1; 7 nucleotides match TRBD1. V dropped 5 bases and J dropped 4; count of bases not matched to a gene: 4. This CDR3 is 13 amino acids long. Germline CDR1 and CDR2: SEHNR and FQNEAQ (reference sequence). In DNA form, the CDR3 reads TGTGCCAGCAGCCCAGCAGGGGGCACTGAAGCTTTCTTT. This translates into CASSPAGGTEAFF.

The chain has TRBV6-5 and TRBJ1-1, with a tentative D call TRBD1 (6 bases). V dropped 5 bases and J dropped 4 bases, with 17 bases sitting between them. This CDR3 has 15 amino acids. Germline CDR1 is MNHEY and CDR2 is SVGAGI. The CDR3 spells CASSNPRGAGTEAFF. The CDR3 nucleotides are TGTGCCAGCAGTAACCCCCGGGGGGCGGGCACTGAAGCTTTCTTT.

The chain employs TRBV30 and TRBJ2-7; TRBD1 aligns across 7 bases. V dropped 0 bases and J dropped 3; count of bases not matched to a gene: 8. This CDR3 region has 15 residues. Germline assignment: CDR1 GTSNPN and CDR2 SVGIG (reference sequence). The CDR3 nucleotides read TGTGCCTGGAGTGTACGGGACAGAGGTCTCTACGAGCAGTACTTC. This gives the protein CAWSVRDRGLYEQYF.

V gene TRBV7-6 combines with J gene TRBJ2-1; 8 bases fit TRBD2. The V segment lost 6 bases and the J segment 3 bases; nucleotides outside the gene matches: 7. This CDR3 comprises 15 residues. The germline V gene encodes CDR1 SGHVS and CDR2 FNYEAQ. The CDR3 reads CASSRIAGSYNEQFF. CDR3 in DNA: TGTGCCAGCAGTCGTATAGCGGGGAGCTACAATGAGCAGTTCTTC. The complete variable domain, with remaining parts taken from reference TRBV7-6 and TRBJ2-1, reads GAGVSQSPRYKVTKRGQDVALRCDPISGHVSLYWYRQALGQGPEFLTYFNYEAQQDKSGLPNDRFSAERPEGSISTLTIQRTEQRDSAMYRCASSRIAGSYNEQFFGPGTRLTVL.

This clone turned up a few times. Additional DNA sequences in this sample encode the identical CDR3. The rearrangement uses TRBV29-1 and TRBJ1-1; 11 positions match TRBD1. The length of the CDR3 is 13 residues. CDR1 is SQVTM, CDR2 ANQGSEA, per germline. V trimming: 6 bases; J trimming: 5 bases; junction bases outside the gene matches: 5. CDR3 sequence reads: CSVVGQGATEAFF. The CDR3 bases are TGCAGCGTCGTCGGACAGGGGGCTACTGAAGCTTTCTTT. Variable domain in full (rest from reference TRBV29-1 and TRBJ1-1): SAVISQKPSRDICQRGTSLTIQCQVDSQVTMMFWYRQQPGQSLTLIATANQGSEATYESGFVIDKFPISRPNLTFSTLTVSNMSPEDSSIYLCSVVGQGATEAFFGQGTRLTVV.

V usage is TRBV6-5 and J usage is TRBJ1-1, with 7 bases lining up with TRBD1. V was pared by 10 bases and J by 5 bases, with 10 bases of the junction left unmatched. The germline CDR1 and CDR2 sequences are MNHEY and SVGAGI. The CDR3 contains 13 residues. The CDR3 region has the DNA TGTGCCACCTACCGGGACAGTAAAACTGAAGCTTTCTTT. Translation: CATYRDSKTEAFF.

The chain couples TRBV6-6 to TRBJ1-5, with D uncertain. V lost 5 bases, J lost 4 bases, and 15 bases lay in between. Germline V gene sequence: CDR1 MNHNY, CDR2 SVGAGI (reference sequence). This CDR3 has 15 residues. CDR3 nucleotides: TGTGCCAGCAGTAGAACGGGTTCGGGTAATCAGCCCCAGCATTTT. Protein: CASSRTGSGNQPQHF.

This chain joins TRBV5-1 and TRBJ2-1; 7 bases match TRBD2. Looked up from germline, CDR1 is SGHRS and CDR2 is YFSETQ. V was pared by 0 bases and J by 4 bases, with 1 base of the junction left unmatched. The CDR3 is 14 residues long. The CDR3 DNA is TGCGCCAGCAGCTTGGACGGGGGGTACAATGAGCAGTTCTTC. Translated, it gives CASSLDGGYNEQFF.

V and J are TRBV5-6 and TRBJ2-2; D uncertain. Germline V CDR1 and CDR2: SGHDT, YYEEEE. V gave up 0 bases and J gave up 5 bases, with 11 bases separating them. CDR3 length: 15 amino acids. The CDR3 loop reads CASSLVAGTTGELFF. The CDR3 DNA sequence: TGTGCCAGCAGCTTGGTGGCAGGAACAACCGGGGAGCTGTTTTTT.

CDR3 nucleotide sequence: TGTGCCAGCAGCGTAGGAGGGCCCAAGTCACCCCTCCACTTT. Its translation is CASSVGGPKSPLHF. This chain joins TRBV9 and TRBJ1-6; no reliable D call. Per the germline V gene, CDR1 is SGDLS and CDR2 is YYNGEE. The CDR3 has 14 amino acids. V lost 0 bases to trimming and J lost 10 bases, with 11 bases between them.

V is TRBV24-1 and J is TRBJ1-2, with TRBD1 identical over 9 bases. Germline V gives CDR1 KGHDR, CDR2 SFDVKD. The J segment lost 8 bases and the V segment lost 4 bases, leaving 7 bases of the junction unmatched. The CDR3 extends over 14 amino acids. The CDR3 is CATSEQNRGHGYTF. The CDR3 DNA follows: TGTGCCACCAGTGAACAAAACAGGGGGCACGGCTACACCTTC.

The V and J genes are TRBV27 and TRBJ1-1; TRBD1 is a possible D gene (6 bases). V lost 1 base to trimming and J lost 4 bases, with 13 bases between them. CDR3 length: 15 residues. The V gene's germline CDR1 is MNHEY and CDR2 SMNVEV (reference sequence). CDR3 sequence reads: CASSLLGAVSTEAFF. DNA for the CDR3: TGTGCCAGCAGTTTATTGGGGGCTGTGAGCACTGAAGCTTTCTTT.

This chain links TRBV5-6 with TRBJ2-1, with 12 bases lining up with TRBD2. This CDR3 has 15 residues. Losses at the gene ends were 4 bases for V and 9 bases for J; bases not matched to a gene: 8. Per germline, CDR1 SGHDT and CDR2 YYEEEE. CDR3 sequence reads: CASSPLAGGPVEQFF. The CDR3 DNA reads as TGTGCCAGCAGCCCCCTAGCGGGGGGGCCTGTTGAGCAGTTCTTC.

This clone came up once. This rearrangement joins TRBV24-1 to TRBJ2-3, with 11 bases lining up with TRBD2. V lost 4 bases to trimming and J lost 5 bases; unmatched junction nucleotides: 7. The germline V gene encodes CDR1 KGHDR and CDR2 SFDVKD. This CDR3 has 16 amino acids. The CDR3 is CATSEGSGGAGDTQYF. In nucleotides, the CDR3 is TGTGCCACCAGTGAGGGTAGCGGGGGGGCCGGAGATACGCAGTATTTT.